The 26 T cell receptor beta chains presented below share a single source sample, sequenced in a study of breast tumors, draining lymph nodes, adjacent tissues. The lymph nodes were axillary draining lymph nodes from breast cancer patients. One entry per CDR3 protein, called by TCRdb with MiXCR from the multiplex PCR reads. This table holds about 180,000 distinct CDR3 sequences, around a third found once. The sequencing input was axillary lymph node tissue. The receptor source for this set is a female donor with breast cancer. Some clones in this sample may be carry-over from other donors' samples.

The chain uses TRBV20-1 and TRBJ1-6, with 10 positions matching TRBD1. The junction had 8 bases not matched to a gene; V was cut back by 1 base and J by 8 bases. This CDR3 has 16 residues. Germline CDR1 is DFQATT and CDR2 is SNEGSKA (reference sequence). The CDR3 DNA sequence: TGCAGTGCTAGAGGTCTTGGGGGGACAGGGGATTCACCCCTCCACTTT. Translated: CSARGLGGTGDSPLHF.

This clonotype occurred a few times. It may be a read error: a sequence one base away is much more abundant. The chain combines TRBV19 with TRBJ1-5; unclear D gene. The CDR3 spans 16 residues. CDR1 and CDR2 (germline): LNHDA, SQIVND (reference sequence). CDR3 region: CASIRSGHGRNQLQHF. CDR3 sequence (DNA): TGTGCCAGTATTCGCTCTGGTCACGGACGCAATCAGCTCCAGCATTTT.

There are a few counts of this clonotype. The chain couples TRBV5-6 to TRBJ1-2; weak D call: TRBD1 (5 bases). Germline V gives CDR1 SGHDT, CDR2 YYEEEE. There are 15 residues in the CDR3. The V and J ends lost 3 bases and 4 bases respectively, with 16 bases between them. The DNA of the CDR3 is TGTGCCAGCAGCTGGTGGGGGGGGAACTTCTATGGCTACACCTTC. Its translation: CASSWWGGNFYGYTF.

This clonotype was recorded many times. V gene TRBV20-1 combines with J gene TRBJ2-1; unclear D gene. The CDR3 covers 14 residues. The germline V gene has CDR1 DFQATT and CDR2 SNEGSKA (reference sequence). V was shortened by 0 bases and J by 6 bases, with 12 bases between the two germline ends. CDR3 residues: CSARDHRTANEQFF. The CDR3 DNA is TGCAGTGCTAGAGATCACCGGACGGCCAATGAGCAGTTCTTC.

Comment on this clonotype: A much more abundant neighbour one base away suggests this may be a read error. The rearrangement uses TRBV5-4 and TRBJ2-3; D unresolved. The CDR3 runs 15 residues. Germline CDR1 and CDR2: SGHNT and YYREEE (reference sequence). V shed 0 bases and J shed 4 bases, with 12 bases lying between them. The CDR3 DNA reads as TGTGCCAGCAGCTTGGGAGTGATCTGGGCAGATACGCAGTATTTT. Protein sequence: CASSLGVIWADTQYF.

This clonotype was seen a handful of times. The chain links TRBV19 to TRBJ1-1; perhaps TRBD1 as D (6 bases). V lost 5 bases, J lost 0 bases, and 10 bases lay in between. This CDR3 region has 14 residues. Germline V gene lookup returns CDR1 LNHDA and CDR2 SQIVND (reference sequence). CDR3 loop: CASSFGGLNTEAFF. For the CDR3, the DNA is TGTGCCAGTAGTTTCGGGGGGCTGAACACTGAAGCTTTCTTT. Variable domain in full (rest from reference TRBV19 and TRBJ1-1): DGGITQSPKYLFRKEGQNVTLSCEQNLNHDAMYWYRQDPGQGLRLIYYSQIVNDFQKGDIAEGYSVSREKKESFPLTVTSAQKNPTAFYLCASSFGGLNTEAFFGQGTRLTVV.

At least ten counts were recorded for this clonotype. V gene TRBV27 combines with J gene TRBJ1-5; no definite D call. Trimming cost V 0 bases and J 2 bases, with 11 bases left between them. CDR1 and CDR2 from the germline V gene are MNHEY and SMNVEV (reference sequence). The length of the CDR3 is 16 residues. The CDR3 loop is CASSLSGGMGNQPQHF. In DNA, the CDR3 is TGTGCCAGCAGTTTATCAGGCGGGATGGGCAATCAGCCCCAGCATTTT.

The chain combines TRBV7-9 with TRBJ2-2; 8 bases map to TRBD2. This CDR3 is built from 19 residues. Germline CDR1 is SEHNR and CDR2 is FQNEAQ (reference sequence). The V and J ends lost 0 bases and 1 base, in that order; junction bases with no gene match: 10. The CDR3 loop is CASSLARVSSGRNTGELFF. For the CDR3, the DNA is TGTGCCAGCAGCTTAGCGCGGGTGTCCAGCGGGAGGAACACCGGGGAGCTGTTTTTT.

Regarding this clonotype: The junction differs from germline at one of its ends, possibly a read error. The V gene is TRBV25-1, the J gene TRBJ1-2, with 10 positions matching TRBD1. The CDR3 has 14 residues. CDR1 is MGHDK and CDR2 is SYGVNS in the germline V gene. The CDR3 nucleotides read TGTGCCGGCAGTGGTGACAGGGGGCTATATGGCTACACCTTT. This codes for CAGSGDRGLYGYTF.

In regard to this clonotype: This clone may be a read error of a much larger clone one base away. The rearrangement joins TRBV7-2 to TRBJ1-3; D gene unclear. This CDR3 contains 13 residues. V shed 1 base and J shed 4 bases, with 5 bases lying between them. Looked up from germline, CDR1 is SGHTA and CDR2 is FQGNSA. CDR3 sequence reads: CASSLGEGNTIYF. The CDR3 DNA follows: TGTGCCAGCAGCTTAGGTGAGGGAAACACCATATATTTT.

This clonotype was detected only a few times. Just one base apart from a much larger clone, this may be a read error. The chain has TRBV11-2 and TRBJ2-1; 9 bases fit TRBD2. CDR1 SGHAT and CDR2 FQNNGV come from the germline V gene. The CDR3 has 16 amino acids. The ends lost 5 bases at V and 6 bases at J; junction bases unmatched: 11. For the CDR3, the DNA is TGTGCCAGCAGCGGCGCTAGCGGGGCTGGAAGCAATGAGCAGTTCTTC. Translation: CASSGASGAGSNEQFF.

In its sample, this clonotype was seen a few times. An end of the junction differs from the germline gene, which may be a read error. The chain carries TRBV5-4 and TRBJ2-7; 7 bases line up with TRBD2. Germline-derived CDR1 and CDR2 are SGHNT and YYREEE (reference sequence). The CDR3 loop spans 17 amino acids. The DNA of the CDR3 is TGTGCCAGCAGCTCCAAGACTACCGGGAGGAAGTCCTACGAACAGTACTTC. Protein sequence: CASSSKTTGRKSYEQYF.

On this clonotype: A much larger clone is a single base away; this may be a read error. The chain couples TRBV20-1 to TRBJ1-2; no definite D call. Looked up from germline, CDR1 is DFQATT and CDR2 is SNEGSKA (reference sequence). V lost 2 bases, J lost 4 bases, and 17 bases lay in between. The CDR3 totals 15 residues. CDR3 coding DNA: TGCAGTGCTAGAAGCGGGCAGACCCGCACCTATGGCTACACCTTC. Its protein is CSARSGQTRTYGYTF.

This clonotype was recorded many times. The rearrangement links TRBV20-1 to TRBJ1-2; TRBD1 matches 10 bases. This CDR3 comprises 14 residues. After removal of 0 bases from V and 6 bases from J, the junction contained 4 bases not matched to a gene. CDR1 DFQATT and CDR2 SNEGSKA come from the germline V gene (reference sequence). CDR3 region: CSARDTGTGDGYTF. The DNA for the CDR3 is TGCAGTGCTAGAGATACCGGGACAGGGGATGGCTACACCTTC.

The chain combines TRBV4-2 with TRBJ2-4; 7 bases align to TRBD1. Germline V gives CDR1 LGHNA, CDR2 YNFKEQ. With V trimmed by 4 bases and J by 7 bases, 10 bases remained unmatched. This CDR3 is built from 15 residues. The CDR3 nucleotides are TGTGCCAGCAGCCGGCTAGACAGGGACCGGAACATTCAGTACTTC. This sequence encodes CASSRLDRDRNIQYF.

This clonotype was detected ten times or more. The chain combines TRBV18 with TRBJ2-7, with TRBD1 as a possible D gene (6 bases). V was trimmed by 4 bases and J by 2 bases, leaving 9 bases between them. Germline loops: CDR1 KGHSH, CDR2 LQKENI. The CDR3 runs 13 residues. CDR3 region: CASSRQVAYEQYF. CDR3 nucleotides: TGTGCCAGCTCACGACAGGTGGCCTACGAGCAGTACTTC.

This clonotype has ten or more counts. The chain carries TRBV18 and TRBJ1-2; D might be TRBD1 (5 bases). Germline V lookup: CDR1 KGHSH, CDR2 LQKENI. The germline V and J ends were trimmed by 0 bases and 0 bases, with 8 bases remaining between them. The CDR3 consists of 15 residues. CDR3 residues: CASSPPGRANYGYTF. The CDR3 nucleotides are TGTGCCAGCTCACCACCGGGCAGGGCTAACTATGGCTACACCTTC.

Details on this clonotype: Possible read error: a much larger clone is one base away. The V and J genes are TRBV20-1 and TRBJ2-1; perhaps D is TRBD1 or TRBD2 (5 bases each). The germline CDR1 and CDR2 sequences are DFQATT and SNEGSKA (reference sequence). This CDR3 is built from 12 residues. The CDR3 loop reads CSEGRNNNEPFF. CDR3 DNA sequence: TGCAGTGAGGGACGTAATAACAATGAGCCGTTCTTC.

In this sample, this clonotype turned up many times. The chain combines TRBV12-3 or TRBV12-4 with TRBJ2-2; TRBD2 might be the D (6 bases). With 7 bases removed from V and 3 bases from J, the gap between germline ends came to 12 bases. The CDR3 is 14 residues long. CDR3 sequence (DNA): TGTGCCAGCACCGTAGCGGAATACACCGGGGAGCTGTTTTTT. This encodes CASTVAEYTGELFF.

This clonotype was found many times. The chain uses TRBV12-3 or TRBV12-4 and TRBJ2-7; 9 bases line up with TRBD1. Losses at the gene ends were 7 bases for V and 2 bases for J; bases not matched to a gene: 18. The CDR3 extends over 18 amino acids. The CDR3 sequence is CASTAGQGPFQFPYEQYF. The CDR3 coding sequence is TGTGCCAGCACCGCCGGACAGGGGCCTTTCCAATTTCCCTACGAGCAGTACTTC.

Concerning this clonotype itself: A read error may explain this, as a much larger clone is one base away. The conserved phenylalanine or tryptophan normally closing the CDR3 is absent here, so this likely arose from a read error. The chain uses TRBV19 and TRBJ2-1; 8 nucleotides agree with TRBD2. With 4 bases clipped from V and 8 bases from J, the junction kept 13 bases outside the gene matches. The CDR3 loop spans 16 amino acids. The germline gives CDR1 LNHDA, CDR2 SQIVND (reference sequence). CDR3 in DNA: TGTGCCAGTAGTAAAATAGCGGGATCCTACCTCCATGAGCAGTTCTCC. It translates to CASSKIAGSYLHEQFS.

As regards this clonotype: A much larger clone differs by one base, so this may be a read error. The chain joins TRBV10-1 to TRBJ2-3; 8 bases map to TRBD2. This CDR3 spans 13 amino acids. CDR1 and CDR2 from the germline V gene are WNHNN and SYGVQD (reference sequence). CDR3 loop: CARGTRFTDTRYF. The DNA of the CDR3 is TGCGCCAGGGGGACTAGATTCACAGATACGCGGTATTTT.

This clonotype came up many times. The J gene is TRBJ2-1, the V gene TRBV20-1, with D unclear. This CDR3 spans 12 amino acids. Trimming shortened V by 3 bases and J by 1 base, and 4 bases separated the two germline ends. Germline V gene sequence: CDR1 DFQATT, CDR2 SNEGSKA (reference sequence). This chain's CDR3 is CSASRSYNEQFF. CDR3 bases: TGCAGTGCTAGTCGTTCCTACAATGAGCAGTTCTTC.

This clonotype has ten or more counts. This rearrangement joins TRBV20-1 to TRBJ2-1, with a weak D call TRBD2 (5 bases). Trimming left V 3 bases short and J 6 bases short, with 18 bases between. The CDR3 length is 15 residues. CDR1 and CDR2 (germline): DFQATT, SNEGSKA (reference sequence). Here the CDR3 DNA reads TGCAGTGCTAGTTCGTCTAGCCGAGGCGGCAATGAGCAGTTCTTC. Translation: CSASSSSRGGNEQFF.

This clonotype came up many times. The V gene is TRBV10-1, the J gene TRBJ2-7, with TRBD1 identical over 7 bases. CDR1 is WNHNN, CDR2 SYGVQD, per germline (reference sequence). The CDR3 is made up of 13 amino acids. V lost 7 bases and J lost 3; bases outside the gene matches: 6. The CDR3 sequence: CASIGTEDYEQYF. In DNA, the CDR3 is TGCGCCAGCATTGGGACAGAAGACTACGAGCAGTACTTC.

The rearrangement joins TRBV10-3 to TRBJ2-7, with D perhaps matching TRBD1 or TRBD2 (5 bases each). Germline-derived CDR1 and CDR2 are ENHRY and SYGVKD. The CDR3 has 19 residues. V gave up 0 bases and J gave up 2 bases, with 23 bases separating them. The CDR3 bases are TGTGCCATCAGTGAGTCCAGTGGCAGGACCCGGGGCGCAGCCTACGAGCAGTACTTC. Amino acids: CAISESSGRTRGAAYEQYF.